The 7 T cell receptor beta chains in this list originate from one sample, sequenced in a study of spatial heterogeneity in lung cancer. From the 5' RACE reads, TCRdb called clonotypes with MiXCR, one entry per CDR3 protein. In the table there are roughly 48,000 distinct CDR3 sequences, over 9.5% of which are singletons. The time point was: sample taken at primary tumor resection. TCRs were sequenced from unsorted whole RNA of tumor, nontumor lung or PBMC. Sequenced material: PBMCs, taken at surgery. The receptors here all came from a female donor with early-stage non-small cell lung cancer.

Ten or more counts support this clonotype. DNA of the CDR3: TGTGCCAGCAGTCCCCCAGCGGGGGCCTACGAGCAGTACTTC. Protein: CASSPPAGAYEQYF. The gene calls are TRBV11-2 and TRBJ2-7; 8 positions agree with TRBD2. Germline CDR1 is SGHAT and CDR2 is FQNNGV. This CDR3 region has 14 residues. Trimming took 6 bases from V and 2 from J; bases not matched to a gene: 6.

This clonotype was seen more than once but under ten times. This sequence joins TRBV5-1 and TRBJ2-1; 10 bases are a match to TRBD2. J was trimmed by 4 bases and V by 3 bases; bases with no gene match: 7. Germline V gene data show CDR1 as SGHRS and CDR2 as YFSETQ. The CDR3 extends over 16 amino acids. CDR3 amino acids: CASSSRDSGGYNEQFF. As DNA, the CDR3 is TGCGCCAGCAGCTCCCGGGATAGCGGGGGGTACAATGAGCAGTTCTTC. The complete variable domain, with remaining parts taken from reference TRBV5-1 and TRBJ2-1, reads KAGVTQTPRYLIKTRGQQVTLSCSPISGHRSVSWYQQTPGQGLQFLFEYFSETQRNKGNFPGRFSGRQFSNSRSEMNVSTLELGDSALYLCASSSRDSGGYNEQFFGPGTRLTVL.

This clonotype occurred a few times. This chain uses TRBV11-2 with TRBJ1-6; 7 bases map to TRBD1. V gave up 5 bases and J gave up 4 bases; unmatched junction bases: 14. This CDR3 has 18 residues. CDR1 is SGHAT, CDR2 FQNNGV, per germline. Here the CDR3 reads CASSPTLIPGQYNSPLHF. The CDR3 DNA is TGTGCCAGCAGCCCAACCCTCATTCCGGGACAGTATAATTCACCCCTCCACTTT.

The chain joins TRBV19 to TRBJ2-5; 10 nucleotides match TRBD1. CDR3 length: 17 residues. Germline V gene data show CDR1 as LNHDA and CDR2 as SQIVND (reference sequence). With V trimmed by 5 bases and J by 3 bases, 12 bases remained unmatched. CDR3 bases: TGTGCCAGTAGTGGACGGGACGACAGGGGGCGAAAAGAGACCCAGTACTTC. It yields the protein CASSGRDDRGRKETQYF.

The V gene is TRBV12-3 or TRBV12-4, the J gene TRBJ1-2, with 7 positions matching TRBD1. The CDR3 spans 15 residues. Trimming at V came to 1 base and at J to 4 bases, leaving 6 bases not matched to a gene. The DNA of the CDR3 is TGTGCCAGCAGTTTAGGACAGGGAACCGTCTATGGCTACACCTTC. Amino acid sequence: CASSLGQGTVYGYTF.

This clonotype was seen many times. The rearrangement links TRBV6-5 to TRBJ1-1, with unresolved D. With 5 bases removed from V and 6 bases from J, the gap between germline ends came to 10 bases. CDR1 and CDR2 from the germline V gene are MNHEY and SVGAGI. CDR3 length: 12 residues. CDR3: CASSKVGAEAFF. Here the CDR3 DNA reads TGTGCCAGCAGTAAAGTAGGCGCTGAAGCTTTCTTT.

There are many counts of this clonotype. CDR3 DNA: TGTGCCAGCAGCTTAGGACACTCCTACGAGCAGTACTTC. Protein: CASSLGHSYEQYF. The genes are TRBV7-8 and TRBJ2-7; D ambiguous. The V and J ends lost 1 base and 0 bases respectively, with 4 bases between them. CDR3 length: 13 amino acids. Germline loops: CDR1 SGHVS, CDR2 FQNEAQ.